The present T cell receptor (beta chain) was sequenced within a study of blood T cell repertoires in COVID-19. Turning to the study itself: Nucleic acid was either cDNA or gDNA, and it came from T cells, B-cell-depleted T cells, or PBMCs.

Source study methods: How many nucleated cells were present was estimated from reference gene primer amplification. Repertoires were generated with immunoSEQ multiplex PCR, while TCRdb's copy carries only in-frame clones and drops some. For V, J and clone size, that table is used; D and trimming come from the DNA. Among about 390,000 clones listed, around 87% were seen once. The germline V gene has CDR1 KGHDR and CDR2 SFDVKD. The CDR3 has 14 residues. J lost 8 bases, V lost 4 bases, and 7 bases had no gene match. Seattle patients were enrolled during active infection and followed longitudinally. This chain joins TRBV24-1 and TRBJ2-1; 7 bases match TRBD1. Sample: peripheral blood. The sequence derives from a woman aged 60-70 years with COVID-19, enrolled during active disease. The CDR3 DNA reads TGTGCCACCAGTGACGCGACAGGGTGGCATGAGCAGTTCTTC. It specifies CATSDATGWHEQFF.